This T cell receptor beta chain was captured in a study of cytomegalovirus exposure and HLA in healthy donors. Findings of the study overall: Most TCR sequences proved rare, with some public TCRs found in many donors.

The sample holds a few counts of this clone. The antigen remains unidentified. Germline CDR1 and CDR2: ENHRY and SYGVKD. CDR3 length equals 14 residues. V was clipped by 4 bases and J by 4 bases; unmatched bases: 3. PCR used 60 Vbeta primers and 13 Jbeta primers. Assay: immunoSEQ multiplex PCR; the TCRdb copy retains only in-frame clones and omits some. The sample lists fewer than 45,000 clones; around two thirds were seen once. The source material was PBMCs. The source is a young woman in good health and CMV-seronegative. V and J are TRBV10-3 and TRBJ1-1, with TRBD1 matching 10 bases. The CDR3 loop is CAISGRTGGTEAFF. The DNA of the CDR3 is TGTGCCATCAGTGGGCGGACAGGGGGCACTGAAGCTTTCTTT.